The next 8 T cell receptor beta chains were all read from a single sample in a study of cytomegalovirus exposure and HLA in healthy donors. The PCR contained 60 Vbeta and 13 Jbeta primers. Produced via immunoSEQ multiplex PCR; TCRdb's table is partial and in-frame only. The sample totals over 20,000 clones. The specimen sequenced was PBMCs. The receptors here all came from a man in his fifties or sixties in good health and CMV-seropositive.

This sequence joins TRBV29-1 and TRBJ2-6, with TRBD1 identical over 9 bases. The V segment lost 4 bases and the J segment 0 bases; nucleotides outside the gene matches: 7. This CDR3 has 17 amino acids. Germline V gene lookup returns CDR1 SQVTM and CDR2 ANQGSEA. The DNA of the CDR3 is TGCAGCGTTGCTTTGGACAGGGGTTTCTCTGGGGCCAACGTCCTGACTTTC. Amino acid sequence: CSVALDRGFSGANVLTF.

The genes are TRBV4-1 and TRBJ1-2; maybe TRBD1 (6 bases). The CDR3 runs 15 residues. The V gene's germline CDR1 is MGHRA and CDR2 YSYEKL. V lost 4 bases and J lost 3, with 15 bases in between. In DNA, the CDR3 is TGCGCCAGCAGCCTAACCCAGGGGAGGGACTATGGCTACACCTTC. As protein: CASSLTQGRDYGYTF.

The chain employs TRBV5-1 and TRBJ1-4; possibly TRBD1 for D (6 bases). CDR3 length equals 15 residues. CDR1 is SGHRS, CDR2 YFSETQ, per germline. The V gene lost 6 bases and the J gene lost 3 bases, with 15 bases spanning the gap. The CDR3 sequence is CASKGGSVANEKLFF. CDR3 DNA: TGCGCCAGCAAGGGGGGGTCGGTGGCTAATGAAAAACTGTTTTTT.

V and J are TRBV7-9 and TRBJ1-1, with TRBD1 as a possible D gene (5 bases). CDR1 and CDR2 (germline): SEHNR, FQNEAQ (reference sequence). The CDR3 contains 14 residues. V was cut by 8 bases and J by 1 base, with 14 bases left in between. The CDR3 here is CASCLGTGNTEAFF. Here the CDR3 DNA reads TGTGCCAGCTGCCTGGGGACTGGGAACACTGAAGCTTTCTTT.

V is TRBV4-2 and J is TRBJ2-7; unclear D gene. With 0 bases removed from V and 0 bases from J, the gap between germline ends came to 12 bases. Looked up from germline, CDR1 is LGHNA and CDR2 is YNFKEQ. The CDR3 is 16 amino acids. The CDR3 nucleotides read TGTGCCAGCAGCCAAGACCCCAGCGCGAGCTCCTACGAGCAGTACTTC. Translation gives CASSQDPSASSYEQYF.

This chain joins TRBV4-2 and TRBJ2-3; 11 positions agree with TRBD2. Germline V gene data show CDR1 as LGHNA and CDR2 as YNFKEQ. Unmatched junction bases numbered 10, after V lost 0 bases and J lost 2 bases. CDR3 length: 19 amino acids. The CDR3: CASSQDRTSGSSFTDTQYF. The CDR3 coding sequence is TGTGCCAGCAGCCAAGATCGAACTAGCGGGAGTAGTTTCACAGATACGCAGTATTTT.

The V and J genes are TRBV4-2 and TRBJ2-7, with TRBD2 identical over 7 bases. The CDR3 has 15 residues. With V trimmed by 3 bases and J by 2 bases, 7 bases remained unmatched. Per germline, CDR1 LGHNA and CDR2 YNFKEQ. DNA of the CDR3: TGTGCCAGCAGCCAGGCTCAAGGACTAGCCTACGAGCAGTACTTC. Amino acid sequence: CASSQAQGLAYEQYF.

The chain has TRBV6-1 and TRBJ1-1; TRBD1 might be the D (6 bases). This CDR3 region has 13 residues. The V and J ends lost 7 bases and 7 bases respectively, with 16 bases between them. Germline assignment: CDR1 MNHNS and CDR2 SASEGT. This CDR3 is CASTYRASDEAFF. The CDR3, as DNA: TGTGCCAGCACTTACAGGGCATCTGATGAAGCTTTCTTT.